This T cell receptor beta chain is from a study of cytomegalovirus exposure and HLA in healthy donors. Study background: When 300 to 500 donors were genotyped, over 80% of them were found to fall in the Caucasian-associated ancestry cluster. Findings and caveats of the study: Per a prior analysis, the majority of TCR beta V segments were productive roughly 87% or roughly 30% of the time. Presence/absence analyses took donor sequencing depth as roughly uniform.

Use of 60 Vbeta and 13 Jbeta primers characterized the PCR. As handled by the study authors: Later work found tens of millions of unique TCR beta chains, with roughly 11 million shared. The method was immunoSEQ multiplex PCR; TCRdb's version includes in-frame clones alone and lacks a portion of them. The V and J calls and clone size were taken over from that table, and D and trimming were inferred from the DNA. Seen in this sample are tens of thousands of clones; the ten most common clones hold 9.5% to 15%. Germline V gives CDR1 MDHEN, CDR2 SYDVKM. This CDR3 comprises 16 residues. V was clipped by 6 bases and J by 1 base, with 19 bases between them. Note on this clone: Its antigen is still unknown.

The chain couples TRBV28 to TRBJ2-7, with TRBD1 as a possible D gene (6 bases). Sequencing used PBMCs. The TCR comes from a young man in good health and CMV-seropositive. The CDR3 DNA reads as TGTGCCAGCAGCCGCCGACAGGCTTCGCGATCCTACGAGCAGTACTTC. Encoded protein: CASSRRQASRSYEQYF.